What follows describes a single TCR beta chain. Its target is unknown. This entry comes from a study of cytomegalovirus exposure and HLA in healthy donors. Notes on the study in general: The dataset shows that most TCR sequences were rare, while some public TCRs occurred in many donors.

The PCR made use of 60 Vbeta and 13 Jbeta primers. Produced via immunoSEQ multiplex PCR; TCRdb's table is partial and in-frame only. The table lists some 170,000 clones, over 60% of them singletons. Trimming took 6 bases from V and 5 from J, leaving 16 bases between them. Germline loops: CDR1 KGHSH, CDR2 LQKENI. The CDR3 length is 14 residues. The receptor's source is a man between 35 and 55 years old in good health and CMV-seropositive. The chain has TRBV18 and TRBJ1-1; possibly TRBD1 for D (5 bases). Input material: PBMCs. CDR3 region: CASSNSGGTTEAFF. In DNA form, the CDR3 reads TGTGCCAGCTCCAACTCCGGGGGTACGACTGAAGCTTTCTTT.